The rows below give T cell receptor beta chains drawn from one sample of a study of T cell responses to AZD1222 COVID-19 vaccine. Sequencing used immunoSEQ multiplex PCR; TCRdb keeps in-frame clones, though not all of them. The sample carries about 81,000 clones, around 93% recorded once. Sequencing used peripheral blood, obtained 28 days after the second AZD1222 dose. These receptors came from an adult who received the AZD1222 COVID-19 vaccine. Each CDR3 is given with its conserved first and last residue. The D gene is left open where the match is weak. Clone size, where shown, is once, few, many, or a class for clones that have expanded.

TRBD1,TRBV15,TRBJ1-5,NA,CATRSGGDSQPQHF,TGTGCCACCAGGAGCGGAGGGGACAGTCAGCCCCAGCATTTT
TRBD2,TRBV5-1,TRBJ2-7,NA,CASSLGGRSYEQYF,TGCGCCAGCAGCTTAGGCGGGAGGTCCTACGAGCAGTACTTC
NA,TRBV7-2,TRBJ2-7,NA,CASSWGPTSYEQYF,TGTGCCAGCAGCTGGGGCCCTACTAGCTACGAGCAGTACTTC
NA,TRBV10-3,TRBJ2-5,NA,CAISEGSLETQYF,TGTGCCATCAGTGAGGGGAGTCTGGAGACCCAGTACTTC
TRBD1,TRBV5-4,TRBJ2-7,NA,CASSRQGSSYEQYF,TGTGCCAGCAGCAGACAGGGATCCTCCTACGAGCAGTACTTC
TRBD2,TRBV11-2,TRBJ2-1,NA,CASSLGGAGASYNEQFF,TGTGCCAGCAGCTTAGGAGGAGCGGGAGCGTCCTACAATGAGCAGTTCTTC
NA,TRBV6-5,TRBJ1-2,NA,CASRAGTASNYGYTF,TGTGCCAGCAGGGCCGGGACGGCTTCTAACTATGGCTACACCTTC
TRBD1,TRBV19,TRBJ1-5,NA,CASSDRGPYSNQPQHF,TGTGCCAGTAGTGACAGGGGGCCTTATAGCAATCAGCCCCAGCATTTT
NA,TRBV19,TRBJ2-2,NA,CASSMGRTGELFF,TGTGCCAGTAGTATGGGCCGTACCGGGGAGCTGTTTTTT
NA,TRBV27,TRBJ2-7,NA,CASSLKLASYEQYF,TGTGCCAGCAGTTTGAAACTAGCTTCCTACGAGCAGTACTTC
NA,TRBV7-2,TRBJ2-1,NA,CASSHVRGGSYNEQFF,TGTGCCAGCAGCCACGTCAGGGGGGGCTCCTACAATGAGCAGTTCTTC
TRBD1,TRBV7-9,TRBJ1-5,NA,CASSSTGRGNQPQHF,TGTGCCAGCAGCTCGACAGGGCGGGGGAATCAGCCCCAGCATTTT
NA,TRBV9,TRBJ2-7,NA,CASSPGPQAAYEQYF,TGTGCCAGCAGCCCCGGACCCCAGGCAGCCTACGAGCAGTACTTC
NA,TRBV28,TRBJ1-2,NA,CASSYPGGYGYTF,TGTGCCAGCAGTTACCCCGGCGGCTATGGCTACACCTTC
NA,TRBV10-1,TRBJ1-2,NA,CARTPNYGYTF,TGCGCCAGGACCCCTAACTATGGCTACACCTTC
NA,TRBV28,TRBJ2-3,once,CASSFPSPGPDTQYF,TGTGCCAGCAGTTTCCCCTCTCCAGGACCAGATACGCAGTATTTT
TRBD2,TRBV6-5,TRBJ2-1,NA,CASSPGTSGNNEQFF,TGTGCCAGCAGCCCCGGTACTAGCGGCAACAATGAGCAGTTCTTC
NA,TRBV7-9,TRBJ2-5,NA,CASSLVGLGETQYF,TGTGCCAGCAGCTTAGTAGGCCTCGGGGAGACCCAGTACTTC
TRBD1,TRBV9,TRBJ2-2,NA,CASSKRDRSNTGELFF,TGTGCCAGCAGCAAACGGGACAGATCGAACACCGGGGAGCTGTTTTTT
TRBD2,TRBV6-5,TRBJ2-7,NA,CASKGAGASSYEQYF,TGTGCCAGCAAGGGAGCGGGAGCGAGCTCCTACGAGCAGTACTTC
NA,TRBV19,TRBJ2-6,NA,CASSLGGANVLTF,TGTGCCAGTAGTCTGGGGGGGGCCAACGTCCTGACTTTC
NA,TRBV7-9,TRBJ1-2,NA,CASSSVPYGYTF,TGTGCCAGCAGCTCCGTCCCCTATGGCTACACCTTC
NA,TRBV18,TRBJ1-5,NA,CASSPRGKNSNQPQHF,TGTGCCAGCTCACCGCGGGGGAAGAATAGCAATCAGCCCCAGCATTTT
NA,TRBV6-4,TRBJ2-7,NA,CASSAQAGDYEQYF,TGTGCCAGCAGTGCCCAGGCTGGGGACTACGAGCAGTACTTC
NA,TRBV5-1,TRBJ2-5,once,CASSVGNQETQYF,TGCGCCAGCAGTGTGGGAAACCAAGAGACCCAGTACTTC
NA,TRBV5-1,TRBJ1-2,once,CASSLGRGGPAYGYTF,TGCGCCAGCAGCTTGGGGCGGGGAGGGCCAGCCTATGGCTACACCTTC
NA,TRBV7-7,TRBJ2-1,NA,CASSLGGSGAYNEQFF,TGTGCCAGCAGCCTTGGAGGGAGCGGTGCCTACAATGAGCAGTTCTTC
NA,TRBV11-1,TRBJ2-1,NA,CASSLRPSAYNEQFF,TGTGCCAGCAGCTTACGGCCTAGCGCCTACAATGAGCAGTTCTTC
NA,TRBV6-1,TRBJ1-2,NA,CASSEVGDPNYGYTF,TGTGCCAGCAGTGAAGTAGGAGATCCTAACTATGGCTACACCTTC
TRBD2,TRBV29-1,TRBJ2-1,NA,CSAFRDYKNNEQFF,TGCAGCGCATTCCGGGACTACAAGAACAATGAGCAGTTCTTC
NA,TRBV5-4,TRBJ2-7,NA,CASSPPQGTSYEQYF,TGTGCCAGCAGCCCCCCACAGGGAACCTCCTACGAGCAGTACTTC
NA,TRBV18,TRBJ1-5,once,CASSPVHRVQPQHF,TGTGCCAGCTCACCAGTCCACAGGGTCCAGCCCCAGCATTTT